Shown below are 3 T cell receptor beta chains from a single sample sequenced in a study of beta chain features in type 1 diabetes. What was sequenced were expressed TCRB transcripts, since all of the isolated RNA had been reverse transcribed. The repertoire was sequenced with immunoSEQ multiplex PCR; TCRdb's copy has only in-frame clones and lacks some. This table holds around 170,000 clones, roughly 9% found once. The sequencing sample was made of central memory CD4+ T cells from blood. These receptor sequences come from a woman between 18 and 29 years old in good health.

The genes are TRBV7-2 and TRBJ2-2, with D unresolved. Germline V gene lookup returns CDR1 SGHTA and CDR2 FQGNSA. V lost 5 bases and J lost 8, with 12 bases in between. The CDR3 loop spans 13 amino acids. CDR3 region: CASSPQEAGELFF. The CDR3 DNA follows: TGTGCCAGCAGCCCGCAAGAGGCTGGGGAGCTGTTTTTT.

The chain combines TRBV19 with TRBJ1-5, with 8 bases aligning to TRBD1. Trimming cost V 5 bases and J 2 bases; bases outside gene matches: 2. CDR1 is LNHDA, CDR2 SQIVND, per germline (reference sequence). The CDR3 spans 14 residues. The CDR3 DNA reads TGTGCCAGTAGTGACAGGGGAGGCAATCAGCCCCAGCATTTT. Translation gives CASSDRGGNQPQHF.

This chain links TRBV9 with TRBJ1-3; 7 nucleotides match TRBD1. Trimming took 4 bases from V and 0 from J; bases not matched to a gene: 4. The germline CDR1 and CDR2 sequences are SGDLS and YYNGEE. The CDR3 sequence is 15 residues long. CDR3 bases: TGTGCCAGCAGCCCGGGACAGTCCTCTGGAAACACCATATATTTT. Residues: CASSPGQSSGNTIYF.